This T cell receptor beta chain was sequenced for a study of T-cell reconstitution after alpha-beta-depleted transplantation in children. Unique molecular identifiers were used to barcode this TCRbeta library. TCRdb reprocessed the PCR reads with MiXCR, giving one entry per CDR3 protein. In the table there are about 640,000 distinct CDR3 sequences, approximately 16% of which are singletons. Trimming at V came to 0 bases and at J to 4 bases, leaving 8 bases not matched to a gene. Germline V gene data show CDR1 as SGHTA and CDR2 as FQGNSA. This CDR3 is 18 amino acids long. The table lists this clonotype with a few counts.

The chain employs TRBV7-2 and TRBJ2-3; 12 bases are shared with TRBD1. This sample comprised PBMCs from the stem cell graft donor, obtained from the stem cell graft. The clonotype was recovered from a human donor who donated a stem cell graft to a child with acute myeloid leukemia. In DNA form, the CDR3 reads TGTGCCAGCAGCTTAGCTAATCTGGGACAGGGGGCAGCAGATACGCAGTATTTT. Encoded protein: CASSLANLGQGAADTQYF.